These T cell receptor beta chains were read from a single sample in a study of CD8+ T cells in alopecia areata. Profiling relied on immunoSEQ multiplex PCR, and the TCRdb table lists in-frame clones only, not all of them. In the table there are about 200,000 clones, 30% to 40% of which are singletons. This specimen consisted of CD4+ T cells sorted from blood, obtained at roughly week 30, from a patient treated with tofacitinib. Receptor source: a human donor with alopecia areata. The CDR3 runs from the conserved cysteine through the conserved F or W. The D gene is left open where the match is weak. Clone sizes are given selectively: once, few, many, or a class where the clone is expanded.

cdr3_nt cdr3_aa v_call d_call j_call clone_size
TGCAGCGTTGGATTGCGGACCACAGATACGCAGTATTTT CSVGLRTTDTQYF TRBV29-1 . TRBJ2-3 .
TGTGCCTGGAGCAGGGGAGGTAATGAAAAACTGTTTTTT CAWSRGGNEKLFF TRBV30 . TRBJ1-4 .
TGTGCCAGCAGCGTAGGTTTTCTGACGAGCTACGAGCAGTACTTC CASSVGFLTSYEQYF TRBV9 . TRBJ2-7 .
TGTGCCAGCAGCTTAGAGGGGTGGACCGGTCATGAGCAGTTCTTC CASSLEGWTGHEQFF TRBV7-2 . TRBJ2-1 many
TGTGCCTGGAACCCGGGACTAGCGGCAGGGGAGCTGTTTTTT CAWNPGLAAGELFF TRBV30 TRBD2 TRBJ2-2 few
TGCAGCGTGACAGGGCCCTCTAGCACAGATACGCAGTATTTT CSVTGPSSTDTQYF TRBV29-1 TRBD1 TRBJ2-3 .
TGTGCCAGCAGCTTGTTAGCGGGAGGTGGCGGGGAGCTGTTTTTT CASSLLAGGGGELFF TRBV7-8 TRBD2 TRBJ2-2 .
TGTGCCAGCAGTTACACTCCCGGGCGGGGGGGCCGGGAGCAGTACTTC CASSYTPGRGGREQYF TRBV6-5 TRBD2 TRBJ2-7 .
TGTGCCAGCAGCGTTTCGGTAGCGGGGGAGGAGACCCAGTACTTC CASSVSVAGEETQYF TRBV9 TRBD2 TRBJ2-5 .
TGCGCCAGCAGCATGGGACTAGCGGGGGGATACACCGGGGAGCTGTTTTTT CASSMGLAGGYTGELFF TRBV5-1 TRBD2 TRBJ2-2 .
TGTGCCAGCAGAGTGTTTGGCTCTGGGGCCAACGTCCTGACTTTC CASRVFGSGANVLTF TRBV6-1 . TRBJ2-6 .
TGCGCCAGCAGCCAGGGAGTTTACACTCCCCTCTACTTC CASSQGVYTPLYF TRBV4-1 . TRBJ2-5 few
TGCAGCGTTCAAGCTGGGGGCGTTAGGGGGACCCAGTACTTC CSVQAGGVRGTQYF TRBV29-1 . TRBJ2-5 once
TGTGCCAGCAGTTCGCCGTCGGCCTACGAGCAGTACTTC CASSSPSAYEQYF TRBV6-5 . TRBJ2-7 .
TGCGCCAGCATACCTTTTAACTATGGCTACACCTTC CASIPFNYGYTF TRBV10-1 . TRBJ1-2 .
TGTGCCAGCAGTGAAGGGACAGGGCTGAACACCGGGGAGCTGTTTTTT CASSEGTGLNTGELFF TRBV25-1 TRBD1 TRBJ2-2 .
TGTGCCAGCACCCAGGATGAGAACATTCAGTACTTC CASTQDENIQYF TRBV2 . TRBJ2-4 .
TGTGCCAGCAGTCGGACTAGCGGTGGGGATACGCAGTATTTT CASSRTSGGDTQYF TRBV6-6 TRBD2 TRBJ2-3 .
TGTGCCAGCAGCTCAAGGACTAGCGGGAGGTCGAATGAGCAGTTCTTC CASSSRTSGRSNEQFF TRBV7-6 TRBD2 TRBJ2-1 .
TGTGCCAGCAGCTCAGAAAAGGTAACAGATACGCAGTATTTT CASSSEKVTDTQYF TRBV7-9 . TRBJ2-3 .
TGTGCCAGCTCACCCCGACAGGGACAAGAGACCCAGTACTTC CASSPRQGQETQYF TRBV18 TRBD1 TRBJ2-5 .
TGCAGCGCTAGGGACAGTGCTGCAACTAATGAAAAACTGTTTTTT CSARDSAATNEKLFF TRBV29-1 TRBD1 TRBJ1-4 .
TGTGCCAGCACAACTGGGATTGGGGGAGCCGAGCAGTACTTC CASTTGIGGAEQYF TRBV13 . TRBJ2-7 few
TGTGCCAGCAGCGTGGACAGTCGATCGAGAGATGGCTACACCTTC CASSVDSRSRDGYTF TRBV9 . TRBJ1-2 .
TGTGCCAGCAGCGGCTTAGATCAGCCCCAGCATTTT CASSGLDQPQHF TRBV7-9 . TRBJ1-5 .
TGTGCCAGCTCACCACAGGGTCGGACCACCTACAATGAGCAGTTCTTC CASSPQGRTTYNEQFF TRBV18 . TRBJ2-1 .
TGTGCCAGCAGCCCAGGACAGGGAAACATTCAGTACTTC CASSPGQGNIQYF TRBV7-9 TRBD1 TRBJ2-4 few
TGTGCCAGCAGCCATAGAAGGGGGCGCGGAGAGACCCAGTACTTC CASSHRRGRGETQYF TRBV7-9 TRBD1 TRBJ2-5 few
TGTGCCAGCAGCGATGTGAGGCTAGGCAAAGGGCAGTTCTTC CASSDVRLGKGQFF TRBV11-2 . TRBJ2-1 few
TGCGCCAGCAGCCAATTTAGCATATTGAGCTCCTACGAGCAGTACTTC CASSQFSILSSYEQYF TRBV4-1 . TRBJ2-7 few
TGTGCCAGCTCACCATTGATACTAGCGGGAGGTCTGAAGGACACAGATACGCAGTATTTT CASSPLILAGGLKDTDTQYF TRBV18 TRBD2 TRBJ2-3 .
TGTGCCAGCAGTTCAGGGGGCATAAAGTATGGCTACACCTTC CASSSGGIKYGYTF TRBV6-5 TRBD1 TRBJ1-2 .
TGTGCCTGGAGACCATCACAGGGCCTTCGAGGGCTTAATTCACCCCTCCACTTT CAWRPSQGLRGLNSPLHF TRBV30 . TRBJ1-6 .
TGCGCCAGCAGCTTGTTGACCATACAGGGGGTTTCGTCTGGGGCCAACGTCCTGACTTTC CASSLLTIQGVSSGANVLTF TRBV5-1 TRBD1 TRBJ2-6 .
TGTGCCTGGGTTATGAACACTGAAGCTTTCTTT CAWVMNTEAFF TRBV30 . TRBJ1-1 .
TGTGCCTCCGACCGGGACAGAAGTGGCTACACCTTC CASDRDRSGYTF TRBV19 TRBD1 TRBJ1-2 few
TGTGCCAGCAGCGCCGACCCCAATGAAAAACTGTTTTTT CASSADPNEKLFF TRBV9 . TRBJ1-4 few
TGTGCCTGGAGTGTTAGTGAGACAGCCAATGGCTACACCTTC CAWSVSETANGYTF TRBV30 . TRBJ1-2 .
TGTGCCAGCAGCGCCACAGACTATGGCTACACCTTC CASSATDYGYTF TRBV21-1 . TRBJ1-2 few
TGCGCCAGCAGCTCCCGGGTTGACGATACGCAGTATTTT CASSSRVDDTQYF TRBV5-1 . TRBJ2-3 few
TGTGCCAGCAGCCGCGACGGGGCCTCCTACAATGAGCAGTTCTTC CASSRDGASYNEQFF TRBV5-4 . TRBJ2-1 .
TGTGCCAGCAAGCCAGTCAGCGGCCTGGGCTACACCTTC CASKPVSGLGYTF TRBV7-9 . TRBJ1-2 few
TGCGCCAGCAGCTCGAACCAAGAGACCCAGTACTTC CASSSNQETQYF TRBV5-1 . TRBJ2-5 .
TGTGCCAGCCGACCCAGCGACAGGGACTTTCGGCCCCAGCATTTT CASRPSDRDFRPQHF TRBV27 TRBD1 TRBJ1-5 .
TGTGCCAGCACTGGAATAGTCGGCACTGAAGCTTTCTTT CASTGIVGTEAFF TRBV6-1 . TRBJ1-1 .
TGTGCCAGCAGTTACTCGAGGCAGCAAGAGACCCAGTACTTC CASSYSRQQETQYF TRBV6-6 . TRBJ2-5 few
TGCGCCAGCAGTCGACTAGCGGGAGGGTCCGAAGAGACCCAGTACTTC CASSRLAGGSEETQYF TRBV5-1 TRBD2 TRBJ2-5 few
TGTGCCATCAGGGACAGGGGCCCATCTGAGCAGTACTTC CAIRDRGPSEQYF TRBV10-3 TRBD1 TRBJ2-7 few
TGCGCCAGCAGCCACTCCCAGGGGCCGGCTGGGGAGCTGTTTTTT CASSHSQGPAGELFF TRBV5-1 . TRBJ2-2 few
TGCGCCAGCAGCCAAGTGGCGATCTCCTACAATGAGCAGTTCTTC CASSQVAISYNEQFF TRBV4-1 . TRBJ2-1 .
TGTGCCAGCAGCGGATCTCACAGGAGTCCAGACTCACCCCTCCACTTT CASSGSHRSPDSPLHF TRBV13 . TRBJ1-6 .
TGTGCCAGCAGCCGGCCCGGACTAGCGGACAGCACAGATACGCAGTATTTT CASSRPGLADSTDTQYF TRBV7-2 TRBD2 TRBJ2-3 few
TGTGCCAGCTACGGGGGTTCGCAGCCCCAGCATTTT CASYGGSQPQHF TRBV6-1 . TRBJ1-5 .
TGCAGCGTTGGCCCAGGGCAGCGCGAGCAGTACTTC CSVGPGQREQYF TRBV29-1 . TRBJ2-7 few
TGCGCCAGCAGACCAGGAACCATGAACACTGAAGCTTTCTTT CASRPGTMNTEAFF TRBV5-1 . TRBJ1-1 .
TGTGCCAGCTCACCACTAACAGGGGCGGACACTGAAGCTTTCTTT CASSPLTGADTEAFF TRBV18 TRBD1 TRBJ1-1 many
TGTGCCAGCAGCTTAGCTTTAGCGGGCATCCGCGGCTACACCTTC CASSLALAGIRGYTF TRBV11-2 . TRBJ1-2 .
TGTGCCAGCAGCTTTGGGCTGGGACACATGAACACTGAAGCTTTCTTT CASSFGLGHMNTEAFF TRBV11-2 . TRBJ1-1 .
TGTGCCAGCTCACGGGCCGCCAGGGGGAACACTGAAGCTTTCTTT CASSRAARGNTEAFF TRBV18 . TRBJ1-1 .